Listed below are T cell receptor beta chains from one sample, sequenced in a study of T cell responses to AZD1222 COVID-19 vaccine. Some clones are missing from TCRdb's copy, which holds only in-frame ones; the method was immunoSEQ multiplex PCR. The repertoire holds 150,000 to 200,000 clones, with around 90% as singletons. The sample was peripheral blood, taken 28 days after the second AZD1222 dose. Receptor source: an adult who received the AZD1222 COVID-19 vaccine. Each CDR3 is given without its conserved first and last residue. The order of the fields is D gene, J gene, V gene, CDR3 protein. A D gene is named only where the DNA matches it firmly.

>TRBD1|TRBJ2-7|TRBV10-2
ASRGQGAYEQY
>NA|TRBJ2-1|TRBV6-2/TRBV6-3
ASSWGYFLGVNEQF
>NA|TRBJ2-7|TRBV7-6
ASSLFMQSSYEQY
>NA|TRBJ1-2|TRBV7-9
ASSIRTGNYGYT
>TRBD1|TRBJ1-6|TRBV7-2
AIPWDRGSYNSPLH
>NA|TRBJ1-5|TRBV4-1
ASSQDRGGSNQPQH
>NA|TRBJ2-7|TRBV27
ASSSLGQVLYEQY
>TRBD2|TRBJ2-1|TRBV19
ASSILGSGVAGANEQF
>NA|TRBJ1-6|TRBV7-6
ASSPASNSPLH
>TRBD1|TRBJ1-5|TRBV28
AGQGQGLGDRQPQH
>TRBD1|TRBJ2-5|TRBV27
ASSTRGPKETQY
>NA|TRBJ2-7|TRBV11-2
ASSLGGGPYEQY
>NA|TRBJ2-2|TRBV7-2
ASSLDVSRGGTGELF
>NA|TRBJ2-2|TRBV10-3
AISPASSGELF
>NA|TRBJ1-2|TRBV14
ASSLLGGGHGYT
>NA|TRBJ1-5|TRBV4-3
ASSHNYERGNGQPQH
>NA|TRBJ1-4|TRBV29-1
SVVATNEKLF
>NA|TRBJ1-3|TRBV23-1
ASPPGGRRPGNTIY
>NA|TRBJ1-1|TRBV11-2
ASSLRVTGRNTEAF
>NA|TRBJ1-2|TRBV6-5
ASSYSKGGRAAGYT
>NA|TRBJ2-5|TRBV4-1
ASSQGAGHAAGETQY
>TRBD1|TRBJ1-2|TRBV20-1
SARRDSSYT
>NA|TRBJ1-6|TRBV2
ASSLPGILNSPLH
>NA|TRBJ1-2|TRBV5-6
ASSLLGPNYGYT
>TRBD1|TRBJ1-2|TRBV29-1
SVMTRDRGRGYGYT
>NA|TRBJ1-4|TRBV5-1
ASRPLANEKLF
>TRBD2|TRBJ2-7|TRBV29-1
SVEARRGGAYEQY
>NA|TRBJ1-1|TRBV7-2
ASSSQGLLNTEAF
>NA|TRBJ1-2|TRBV15
ATSRDGSYGYT
>NA|TRBJ1-3|TRBV7-2
ASSPEFASGNTIY
>NA|TRBJ1-1|TRBV15
ATSTDPEGGRTEAF
>NA|TRBJ1-6|TRBV7-2
ASSLGQDSSYNSPLH
>TRBD1|TRBJ1-2|TRBV24-1
ATSDSGQGNAYGYT
>NA|TRBJ2-1|TRBV28
ASSQTGTILPNEQF
>NA|TRBJ1-1|TRBV19
ASSIGDVEAF
>TRBD2|TRBJ2-3|TRBV7-3
ASSRTSGRSTDTQY
>NA|TRBJ1-3|TRBV13
ASSLLGGNTIY
>TRBD1|TRBJ1-5|TRBV29-1
SVEDRNRGNQPQH
>NA|TRBJ2-2|TRBV28
ASKGLWGANTGELF
>TRBD2|TRBJ2-1|TRBV7-9
ASSLAGLADEQF
>NA|TRBJ2-7|TRBV6-5
ASVGRGPYEQY
>TRBD1|TRBJ2-3|TRBV27
ASSTRRDRDSTDTQY
>NA|TRBJ2-1|TRBV5-6
ASSLSYNEQF
>TRBD1|TRBJ1-1|TRBV29-1
SVLTGGNTEAF
>NA|TRBJ2-7|TRBV28
ASSLGGTLGEQY
>NA|TRBJ1-2|TRBV19
ASRGGRALNYGYT
>TRBD1|TRBJ2-7|TRBV30
AWNPGTGNDEQY
>TRBD1|TRBJ1-1|TRBV6-5
ASSTEGDRVAF
>NA|TRBJ2-1|TRBV3-1/TRBV3-2
ASSQDQRGEQF
>TRBD1|TRBJ2-1|TRBV23-1
ASSQSLLSGQGDTSYNEQF
>TRBD1|TRBJ1-1|TRBV18
ASSRIGTGQDPNTEAF